These T cell receptor beta chains were read from a single sample in a study of molecular identifiers for immune sequencing clone quantification. MiXCR, run by TCRdb on the PCR reads, gives a single entry per CDR3 protein. The table lists just under 650,000 distinct CDR3 sequences, 20% of them singletons, with roughly 0.9% in the top ten. The sample taken for sequencing was naive CD8+ T cells from blood, with Jurkat cell RNA spiked in. The source is a human donor in good health. Some libraries in this study had Jurkat cell RNA spiked in. The CDR3 runs from the conserved cysteine through the conserved F or W. Some rows mark clone size as missing; the rest say once, few, many or name a class of expanded clone.

abundance | j_gene | v_gene | CDR3aa
many | TRBJ1-2 | TRBV4-3 | CASSQELVGAHGYTF
few | TRBJ2-5 | TRBV7-9 | CASSPAGTEGETQYF
few | TRBJ1-2 | TRBV7-2 | CASSLSRFTGGGYGYTF
- | TRBJ2-3 | TRBV25-1 | CASSIAGGTTDTQYF
many | TRBJ2-3 | TRBV5-6 | CASSPWGGPRGTQYF
many | TRBJ2-3 | TRBV5-6 | CASRAGSTVKEVF
many | TRBJ2-7 | TRBV7-2 | CASSARDWAYEQYF
few | TRBJ2-1 | TRBV7-2 | CASSFLGGNEQFF
few | TRBJ1-1 | TRBV6-2/TRBV6-3 | CASSYLGLELHGENTEAFF
many | TRBJ2-3 | TRBV6-5 | CASSSSTMGDTQYF